This TCR beta chain appears in the sequencing data of a study of blood T cell repertoires in COVID-19. Study-wide context: Acute and convalescent COVID-19 samples came from the United States, Italy and Spain. T cells, B-cell-depleted T cells, or PBMCs supplied cDNA or gDNA.

In its sample, this clone was seen a few times. Authors' data handling: Estimates of nucleated cell counts were drawn from the amplification of reference gene primers. Clones were read by immunoSEQ multiplex PCR, and TCRdb kept only the in-frame ones, dropping some. That table supplies the V and J calls and clone size; D and trimming were determined from the DNA. In the table there are 290,000 or so clones, approximately 86% of which are singletons. This CDR3 spans 12 amino acids. The germline CDR1 and CDR2 sequences are SEHNR and FQNEAQ (reference sequence). The V end was cut by 5 bases, the J end by 0 bases, with 4 bases between.

This sequence joins TRBV7-9 and TRBJ1-1; D unresolved. The receptor comes from a man younger than 35 with active or convalescent COVID-19. Input material: peripheral blood. Written as DNA, the CDR3 is TGTGCCAGCAGCCAAATGAACACTGAAGCTTTCTTT. Translated: CASSQMNTEAFF.